The sequence of this T cell receptor beta chain was determined in a study of blood T cell repertoires in COVID-19. Study-level background: Researchers got acute and convalescent COVID-19 samples from the United States, Italy and Spain. PBMCs, B-cell-depleted T cells, or T cells provided the cDNA or gDNA that made up the material.

Per the original methods: Amplification of reference gene primers provided the estimated nucleated cell counts. Clones were sequenced by immunoSEQ multiplex PCR, and TCRdb holds only the in-frame ones, with some missing. For V, J and clone size, that table is used; D and trimming come from the DNA. The sample yields about 200,000 clones, about 84% seen once. Allocation to cohorts depended on clinical history reported by the participants. The length of the CDR3 is 14 residues. Germline values: CDR1 LNHDA, CDR2 SQIVND (reference sequence). Between the trimmed V and J ends, which lost 5 bases and 3 bases, there was a span of 10 bases.

This rearrangement joins TRBV19 to TRBJ2-2; unclear D gene. The TCR originated in a middle-aged man with acute COVID-19. The sample was PBMCs or T cells enriched from blood (not recorded which). CDR3 region: CASSPSRYTGELFF. CDR3 DNA: TGTGCCAGTAGTCCCTCGAGATACACCGGGGAGCTGTTTTTT.